The clone carrying this T cell receptor (beta chain) was detected ten times or more. Its specificity is unknown. Samples came from axillary lymph nodes draining the breast cancer. This sample was included in a study of breast tumors, draining lymph nodes, adjacent tissues. Study-level points and caveats: Luminal-like breast cancer showed significantly higher tumor–nontumor repertoire similarity than basal-like.

This CDR3 is built from 13 residues. Trimming cost V 8 bases and J 2 bases, with 11 bases left between them. Looked up from germline, CDR1 is MRHNA and CDR2 is SNTAGT. Using its own MiXCR run on the multiplex PCR reads, TCRdb lists one record per CDR3 protein. The repertoire consists of some 100,000 distinct CDR3 sequences, with 20% to 25% occurring once and the leading ten covering 1% to 1.5%. Sequencing was carried out using axillary lymph node tissue. The V call is TRBV6-4, the J call TRBJ2-3; D possibly corresponds to TRBD2 (6 bases). The sequence derives from a female donor with breast cancer. Some clones in this sample may be carry-over from other donors' samples. The DNA of the CDR3 is TGTGCCAGCGGGGCGGGGCACACAGATACGCAGTATTTT. Its translation: CASGAGHTDTQYF.